The clone carrying this T cell receptor (beta chain) was detected a few times. Its specificity is not known. This specimen belongs to a study of beta chain features in type 1 diabetes. At the level of the study: There was similarity between patients and healthy donors in age, gender and cell yields. General study results and limits: TCRB CDR3s from Type 1 diabetes patients were moderately but significantly shorter in all four CD4+ subsets. A closer apparent resemblance between naive, central memory and Treg TCRB repertoires was seen in patients than in healthy donors.

Expressed TCRB transcripts were sequenced because the isolated RNA had all been reverse transcribed beforehand. Repertoires were generated with immunoSEQ multiplex PCR, while TCRdb's copy carries only in-frame clones and drops some. The table has roughly 730,000 clones, around an eighth seen once. The clonotype was recovered from a man younger than 35 with type 1 diabetes. Sequences were obtained from naive CD4+ T cells from blood.

The CDR3 spells CASTGTGGFTEAFF. CDR3 sequence (DNA): TGTGCCTCTACCGGGACAGGGGGATTTACTGAAGCTTTCTTT. The chain recombines TRBV2 with TRBJ1-1; TRBD1 agrees at 11 bases. The junction had 10 bases not matched to a gene; V was cut back by 11 bases and J by 5 bases. The CDR3 is 14 amino acids. Looked up from germline, CDR1 is SNHLY and CDR2 is FYNNEI.